The source of this TCR beta chain is a study of shared clonotypes between healthy human individuals. Across the whole study: Contributing individuals were two females and a few males aged 18 to 49. Study-wide findings and caveats: The generation probabilities recorded for non-shared clonotypes fell below those of clonotypes shared by all four donors. Clonotype sharing across donors was expected to vary with sequencing depth.

Sequenced by immunoSEQ multiplex PCR; TCRdb stores in-frame clones only, minus some. This table holds approximately 2.5 million clones, approximately 94% found once. Concerning this clone itself: Its target is not known.

The sequence came from a young man in good health. The sequenced material came from naive CD4+ T cells sorted from blood. As for subset: CD45RA+ positively selected.

CDR3 DNA sequence: TGTGCCAGCAGTGAACTTAGCGGGGGGGCCACTGAGCAGTTCTTC. It encodes CASSELSGGATEQFF. V and J are TRBV6-4 and TRBJ2-1; TRBD2 matches at 11 bases. With V trimmed by 3 bases and J by 9 bases, 7 bases remained unmatched. The CDR3 runs to 15 residues. The germline V gene encodes CDR1 MRHNA and CDR2 SNTAGT.